The sequence of this TCR beta chain was determined in a study of T cell changes during pregnancy in multiple sclerosis. Using immunoSEQ multiplex PCR, the repertoire was profiled, and TCRdb retains in-frame clones only, with some absent. The data contain approximately 100,000 clones, about 89% of them seen just once; the ten biggest clones take up 1.5% to 2%. Trimming removed 4 bases at V and 8 bases at J, with 10 bases between. Germline CDR1 is SGDLS and CDR2 is YYNGEE. This CDR3 is built from 13 residues. The origin of this receptor is a female donor with multiple sclerosis, enrolled in a pregnancy study. Source: peripheral blood, taken before pregnancy. The chain carries TRBV9 and TRBJ1-6; D remains unclear. The CDR3 nucleotides are TGTGCCAGCAGCTTAGAGAGGGATTCACCCCTCCACTTT. Amino acid sequence: CASSLERDSPLHF.